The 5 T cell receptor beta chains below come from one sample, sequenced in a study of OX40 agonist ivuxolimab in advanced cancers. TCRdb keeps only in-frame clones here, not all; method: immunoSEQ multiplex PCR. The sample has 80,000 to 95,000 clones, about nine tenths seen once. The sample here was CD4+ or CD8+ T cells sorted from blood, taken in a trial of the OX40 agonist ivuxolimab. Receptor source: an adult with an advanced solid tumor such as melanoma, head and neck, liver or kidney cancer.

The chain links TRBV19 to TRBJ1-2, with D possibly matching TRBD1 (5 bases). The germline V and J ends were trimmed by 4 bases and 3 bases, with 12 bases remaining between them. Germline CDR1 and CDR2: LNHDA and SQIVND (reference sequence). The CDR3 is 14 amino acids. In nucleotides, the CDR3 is TGTGCCAGTAGTAACCCCAGGGTTGACTATGGCTACACCTTC. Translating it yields CASSNPRVDYGYTF.

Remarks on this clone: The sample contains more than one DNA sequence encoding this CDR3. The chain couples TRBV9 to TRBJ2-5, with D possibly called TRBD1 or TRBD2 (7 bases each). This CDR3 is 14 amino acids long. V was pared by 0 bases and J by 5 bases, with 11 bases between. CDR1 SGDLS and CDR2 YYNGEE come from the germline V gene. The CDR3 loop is CASSVDRGGETQYF. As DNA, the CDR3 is TGTGCCAGCAGCGTAGACAGGGGAGGGGAGACCCAGTACTTC.

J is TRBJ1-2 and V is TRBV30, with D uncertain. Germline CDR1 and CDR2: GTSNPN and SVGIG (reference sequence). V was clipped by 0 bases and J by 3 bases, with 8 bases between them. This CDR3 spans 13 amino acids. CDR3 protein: CAWSVGSDYGYTF. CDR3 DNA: TGTGCCTGGAGTGTTGGGTCAGACTATGGCTACACCTTC.

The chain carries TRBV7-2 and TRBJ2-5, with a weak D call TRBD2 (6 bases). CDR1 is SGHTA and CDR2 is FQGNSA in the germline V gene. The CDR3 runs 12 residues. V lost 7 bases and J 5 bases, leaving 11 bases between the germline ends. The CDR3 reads CASKLASETQYF. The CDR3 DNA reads TGTGCCAGCAAGCTAGCGTCGGAGACCCAGTACTTC.

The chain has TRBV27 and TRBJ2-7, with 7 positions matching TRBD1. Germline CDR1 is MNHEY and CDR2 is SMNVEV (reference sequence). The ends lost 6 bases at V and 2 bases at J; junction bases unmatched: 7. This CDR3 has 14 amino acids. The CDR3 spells CASRAGQGAYEQYF. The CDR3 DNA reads TGTGCCAGCAGGGCCGGGCAGGGGGCCTACGAGCAGTACTTC.